Listed here are 3 T cell receptor beta chains from one sample, sequenced in a study of human T cells and chemical hapten exposure. Each CDR3 protein is one row after TCRdb ran MiXCR on the RACE reads. The sample comprises 60,000 to 80,000 distinct CDR3 sequences, under 7.5% of which are singletons, and roughly 3% rests with the top ten. Time point described: healthy volunteer bleed at 6 weeks. Unfractionated whole blood yielded the extracted total RNA. The source material was whole blood. All receptors come from a female donor in good health. Some clones in this sample may be carry-over from other donors' samples.

This clonotype turned up a few times. The gene calls are TRBV20-1 and TRBJ2-1; 8 bases are shared with TRBD2. V was pared by 4 bases and J by 1 base, with 9 bases of the junction left unmatched. The V gene's germline CDR1 is DFQATT and CDR2 SNEGSKA (reference sequence). This CDR3 has 16 amino acids. The CDR3 sequence is CSATPREGVSYNEQFF. CDR3 bases: TGCAGTGCTACCCCCCGGGAGGGGGTTTCCTACAATGAGCAGTTCTTC.

This clonotype was counted ten times or more. The chain joins TRBV28 to TRBJ2-6, with D possibly matching TRBD2 (6 bases). The CDR3 contains 17 residues. V was cut by 6 bases and J by 0 bases, with 15 bases left in between. Germline V gene sequence: CDR1 MDHEN, CDR2 SYDVKM. The CDR3 bases are TGTGCCAGCAGATCGCCTCGTAGCGGCTCTGGGGCCAACGTCCTGACTTTC. Encoded protein: CASRSPRSGSGANVLTF.

This clonotype was picked up many times. The rearrangement links TRBV29-1 to TRBJ1-2; a weak D match, TRBD1 (5 bases). The CDR3 runs 10 residues. The germline V and J ends were trimmed by 5 bases and 8 bases, with 9 bases remaining between them. Germline V gene sequence: CDR1 SQVTM, CDR2 ANQGSEA. For the CDR3, the DNA is TGCAGCGTTTTGGGGGACGGCTACACCTTC. Its protein product is CSVLGDGYTF.